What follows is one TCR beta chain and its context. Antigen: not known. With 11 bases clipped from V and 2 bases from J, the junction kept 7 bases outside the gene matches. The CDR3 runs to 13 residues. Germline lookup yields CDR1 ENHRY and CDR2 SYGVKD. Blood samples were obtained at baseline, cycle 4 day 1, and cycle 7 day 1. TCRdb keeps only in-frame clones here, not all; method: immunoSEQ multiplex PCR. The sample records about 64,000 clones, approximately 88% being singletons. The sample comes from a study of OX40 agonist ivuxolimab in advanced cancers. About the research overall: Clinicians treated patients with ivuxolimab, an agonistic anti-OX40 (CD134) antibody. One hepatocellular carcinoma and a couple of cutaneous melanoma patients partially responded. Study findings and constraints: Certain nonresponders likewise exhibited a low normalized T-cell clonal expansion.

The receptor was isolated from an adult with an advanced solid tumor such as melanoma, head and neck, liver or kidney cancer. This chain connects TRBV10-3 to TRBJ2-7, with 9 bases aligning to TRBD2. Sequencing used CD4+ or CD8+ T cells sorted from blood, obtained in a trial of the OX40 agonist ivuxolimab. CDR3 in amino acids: CASGLAGAYEQYF. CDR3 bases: TGTGCCTCCGGTTTAGCGGGGGCCTACGAGCAGTACTTC.